A selection of T cell receptor beta chains follows, all from one sample in a study of shared clonotypes between healthy human individuals. Sequencing used immunoSEQ multiplex PCR; TCRdb keeps in-frame clones, though not all of them. This table holds 2 million to 2.5 million clones, approximately 93% found once. Sequencing was done on a sample of naive CD4+ T cells from PBMCs. The receptors were sampled from a man aged 18 to 30 in good health. Some clones in this sample may be carry-over from other donors' samples. Both conserved end residues are part of each CDR3. Fields, in order: J gene, CDR3 length, D gene, clone size, V gene, CDR3 DNA, CDR3 protein. D genes are given only for firm matches. The size of a clone is reported for some rows only, either as once, few or many, or as a class for expanded clones.

j_call: TRBJ2-3
cdr3_length: 17
d_call: TRBD2
clone_size: once
v_call: TRBV7-9
cdr3_nt: TGTGCCAGCAGCTTAGCACTAGCGGTCCTGGGCACAGATACGCAGTATTTT
cdr3_aa: CASSLALAVLGTDTQYF

j_call: TRBJ1-5
cdr3_length: 14
d_call: .
clone_size: few
v_call: TRBV30
cdr3_nt: TGTGCCTGGAGTGAAGTCTCTAGCAATCAGCCCCAGCATTTT
cdr3_aa: CAWSEVSSNQPQHF

j_call: TRBJ2-3
cdr3_length: 16
d_call: TRBD2
clone_size: .
v_call: TRBV7-2
cdr3_nt: TGTGCCAGCAGCTCTCGTACGTGGGAGGGCCCAGATACGCAGTATTTT
cdr3_aa: CASSSRTWEGPDTQYF

j_call: TRBJ2-7
cdr3_length: 13
d_call: TRBD2
clone_size: .
v_call: TRBV5-4
cdr3_nt: TGTGCCAGCTCAGCGGGAGCCACGTACGAGCAGTACTTC
cdr3_aa: CASSAGATYEQYF

j_call: TRBJ2-2
cdr3_length: 16
d_call: .
clone_size: .
v_call: TRBV6-6
cdr3_nt: TGTGCCAGCAGTTACTTTGCCCCGAGGGACACCGGGGAGCTGTTTTTT
cdr3_aa: CASSYFAPRDTGELFF

j_call: TRBJ2-1
cdr3_length: 15
d_call: .
clone_size: .
v_call: TRBV7-8
cdr3_nt: TGTGCCAGCAGCGCCAACTACCCTCCCTACAATGAGCAGTTCTTC
cdr3_aa: CASSANYPPYNEQFF

j_call: TRBJ1-4
cdr3_length: 13
d_call: .
clone_size: once
v_call: TRBV5-4
cdr3_nt: TGTGCCAGCAGCTTTTTCGGGTTCGAAAAACTGTTTTTT
cdr3_aa: CASSFFGFEKLFF

j_call: TRBJ2-3
cdr3_length: 18
d_call: TRBD2
clone_size: .
v_call: TRBV9
cdr3_nt: TGTGCCAGCAGCCCCACTCGACTAGCGGGAGCTAGGGGAGATACGCAGTATTTT
cdr3_aa: CASSPTRLAGARGDTQYF

j_call: TRBJ2-5
cdr3_length: 16
d_call: TRBD1
clone_size: .
v_call: TRBV10-1
cdr3_nt: TGCGCCAGCACCAGAAGACAGGGAGTAAACCTAGAGACCCAGTACTTC
cdr3_aa: CASTRRQGVNLETQYF

j_call: TRBJ2-7
cdr3_length: 13
d_call: TRBD2
clone_size: .
v_call: TRBV28
cdr3_nt: TGTGCCAGCTTAGCGGGGAACTCCTACGAGCAGTACTTC
cdr3_aa: CASLAGNSYEQYF

j_call: TRBJ2-5
cdr3_length: 14
d_call: .
clone_size: .
v_call: TRBV19
cdr3_nt: TGTGCCAGTAGTATAGATGGTGGGGGGGAGACCCAGTACTTC
cdr3_aa: CASSIDGGGETQYF

j_call: TRBJ1-2
cdr3_length: 15
d_call: TRBD1
clone_size: .
v_call: TRBV28
cdr3_nt: TGTGCCGTAAGGAGAGAGGGACAGGGCTTTGTTGGCTACACCTTC
cdr3_aa: CAVRREGQGFVGYTF

j_call: TRBJ2-2
cdr3_length: 17
d_call: .
clone_size: .
v_call: TRBV5-1
cdr3_nt: TGCGCCAGCAGCTCGATGGGGACGCGCAGCGGCACCGGGGAGCTGTTTTTT
cdr3_aa: CASSSMGTRSGTGELFF

j_call: TRBJ1-1
cdr3_length: 14
d_call: .
clone_size: .
v_call: TRBV5-1
cdr3_nt: TGCGCCAGCAGATATGGGGCAATGAACACTGAAGCTTTCTTT
cdr3_aa: CASRYGAMNTEAFF

j_call: TRBJ1-2
cdr3_length: 12
d_call: .
clone_size: .
v_call: TRBV19
cdr3_nt: TGTGCCAGTAGTGAGGGTCCTTCGGGCTACACCTTC
cdr3_aa: CASSEGPSGYTF

j_call: TRBJ2-2
cdr3_length: 17
d_call: TRBD1
clone_size: .
v_call: TRBV6-1
cdr3_nt: TGTGCCAGCAGTGGCCCCCGACAGGGGGCCAACACCGGGGAGCTGTTTTTT
cdr3_aa: CASSGPRQGANTGELFF

j_call: TRBJ2-7
cdr3_length: 17
d_call: .
clone_size: .
v_call: TRBV11-2
cdr3_nt: TGTGCCAGCAGCATCGCTAGTACCGGGACCGGAGTGTACGAGCAGTACTTC
cdr3_aa: CASSIASTGTGVYEQYF

j_call: TRBJ1-1
cdr3_length: 13
d_call: .
clone_size: few
v_call: TRBV11-2
cdr3_nt: TGTGCCAGCAGCTTACAGCTGAACACTGAAGCTTTCTTT
cdr3_aa: CASSLQLNTEAFF

j_call: TRBJ2-5
cdr3_length: 12
d_call: .
clone_size: .
v_call: TRBV2
cdr3_nt: TGTGCCAGCAGCCTCCCGGGGGAGACCCAGTACTTC
cdr3_aa: CASSLPGETQYF

j_call: TRBJ2-3
cdr3_length: 15
d_call: .
clone_size: .
v_call: TRBV28
cdr3_nt: TGTGCCAGCAGTTCCCCACTAGCAGCCACAGATACGCAGTATTTT
cdr3_aa: CASSSPLAATDTQYF

j_call: TRBJ2-2
cdr3_length: 15
d_call: TRBD1
clone_size: .
v_call: TRBV25-1
cdr3_nt: TGTGCCAGTGCGTCACAGGGGCCGAACACCGGGGAGCTGTTTTTT
cdr3_aa: CASASQGPNTGELFF

j_call: TRBJ1-1
cdr3_length: 13
d_call: .
clone_size: .
v_call: TRBV30
cdr3_nt: TGTGCCTGGGGGCGAGGGGAGAACACTGAAGCTTTCTTT
cdr3_aa: CAWGRGENTEAFF

j_call: TRBJ2-7
cdr3_length: 15
d_call: TRBD2
clone_size: .
v_call: TRBV10-2
cdr3_nt: TGCGCCAGCAGGGGCAGACTAGCGGGAGACTACGAGCAGTACTTC
cdr3_aa: CASRGRLAGDYEQYF

j_call: TRBJ2-7
cdr3_length: 16
d_call: .
clone_size: once
v_call: TRBV5-1
cdr3_nt: TGCGCCAGCAGCCTCGGGGGTAGGGGCCGAAGCTACGAGCAGTACTTC
cdr3_aa: CASSLGGRGRSYEQYF

j_call: TRBJ1-1
cdr3_length: 15
d_call: .
clone_size: .
v_call: TRBV19
cdr3_nt: TGTGCCAGTACACCAGGGGCGATTATGAACACTGAAGCTTTCTTT
cdr3_aa: CASTPGAIMNTEAFF

j_call: TRBJ2-1
cdr3_length: 15
d_call: TRBD2
clone_size: .
v_call: TRBV11-1
cdr3_nt: TGTGCCAGCAGCTCCCCTAGCGGGTATAACAATGAGCAGTTCTTC
cdr3_aa: CASSSPSGYNNEQFF

j_call: TRBJ2-5
cdr3_length: 12
d_call: .
clone_size: few
v_call: TRBV29-1
cdr3_nt: TGCAGCGTTGAAGAACAAGAAGAGACCCAGTACTTC
cdr3_aa: CSVEEQEETQYF

j_call: TRBJ2-1
cdr3_length: 14
d_call: TRBD1
clone_size: .
v_call: TRBV5-1
cdr3_nt: TGCGCCAGCAGCTTGGATGGCAGGGGGAATGAGCAGTTCTTC
cdr3_aa: CASSLDGRGNEQFF

j_call: TRBJ2-7
cdr3_length: 13
d_call: TRBD1
clone_size: .
v_call: TRBV6-5
cdr3_nt: TGTGCCAGCAGGAGGGACAGGGTGGACGAGCAGTACTTC
cdr3_aa: CASRRDRVDEQYF

j_call: TRBJ2-7
cdr3_length: 14
d_call: TRBD1
clone_size: .
v_call: TRBV27
cdr3_nt: TGTGCCAGCGGCCGGGACAGGGACTCCTACGAGCAGTACTTC
cdr3_aa: CASGRDRDSYEQYF

j_call: TRBJ1-2
cdr3_length: 17
d_call: TRBD1
clone_size: .
v_call: TRBV14
cdr3_nt: TGTGCCAGCAGCCGACGACAGCCCCGGGACAGTGGAGGTGGCTACACCTTC
cdr3_aa: CASSRRQPRDSGGGYTF

j_call: TRBJ1-2
cdr3_length: 15
d_call: .
clone_size: .
v_call: TRBV18
cdr3_nt: TGTGCCAGCTCTCTCGGGACAACCTTAAACTATGGCTACACCTTC
cdr3_aa: CASSLGTTLNYGYTF

j_call: TRBJ2-7
cdr3_length: 17
d_call: TRBD1
clone_size: .
v_call: TRBV13
cdr3_nt: TGTGCCAGCAGCTTAGAGGGTCAGGGGACAGAGAACTACGAGCAGTACTTC
cdr3_aa: CASSLEGQGTENYEQYF

j_call: TRBJ2-5
cdr3_length: 16
d_call: .
clone_size: .
v_call: TRBV5-8
cdr3_nt: TGTGCCAGCAGCTCGAACAGGGTCGGTGGGGAAGAGACCCAGTACTTC
cdr3_aa: CASSSNRVGGEETQYF

j_call: TRBJ2-1
cdr3_length: 14
d_call: .
clone_size: .
v_call: TRBV7-3
cdr3_nt: TGTGCCAGCAGCCGAAGTAGGGAGCCCAATGAGCAGTTCTTC
cdr3_aa: CASSRSREPNEQFF

j_call: TRBJ1-3
cdr3_length: 16
d_call: .
clone_size: .
v_call: TRBV9
cdr3_nt: TGTGCCAGCAGCGTAGAGGGAATGCTGTCTGGAAACACCATATATTTT
cdr3_aa: CASSVEGMLSGNTIYF

j_call: TRBJ2-5
cdr3_length: 16
d_call: TRBD1
clone_size: .
v_call: TRBV10-3
cdr3_nt: TGTGCCATCAGTGAGTCGGGACAGGGGAGTTCAGAGACCCAGTACTTC
cdr3_aa: CAISESGQGSSETQYF

j_call: TRBJ2-1
cdr3_length: 12
d_call: .
clone_size: .
v_call: TRBV11-2
cdr3_nt: TGTGCCAGCAACTTCCTCTACAATGAGCAGTTCTTC
cdr3_aa: CASNFLYNEQFF

j_call: TRBJ1-2
cdr3_length: 15
d_call: .
clone_size: .
v_call: TRBV19
cdr3_nt: TGTGCCAGTAGTATTGTCCACAGGGAAGGATCTGGCTACACCTTC
cdr3_aa: CASSIVHREGSGYTF

j_call: TRBJ2-5
cdr3_length: 16
d_call: .
clone_size: .
v_call: TRBV27
cdr3_nt: TGTGCCAGCAGTTCTAGTCCGGTGGGGTGGCAAGAGACCCAGTACTTC
cdr3_aa: CASSSSPVGWQETQYF

j_call: TRBJ2-1
cdr3_length: 16
d_call: .
clone_size: .
v_call: TRBV28
cdr3_nt: TGTGCCAGCAGTTCGGTCAGGGGCGCTACCTACAATGAGCAGTTCTTC
cdr3_aa: CASSSVRGATYNEQFF

j_call: TRBJ1-2
cdr3_length: 15
d_call: TRBD1
clone_size: .
v_call: TRBV18
cdr3_nt: TGTGCCAGCTCCCTAGCGGGACAGGTTAACTATGGCTACACCTTC
cdr3_aa: CASSLAGQVNYGYTF